The sequence of this T cell receptor beta chain was determined in a study of T cells in Graves' hyperthyroidism and ophthalmopathy. Amplification of TCR beta CDR3 regions used RNA as the template. First-round RT-PCR targeting the TCR CDR3 was performed with the HTBI primer set. A single record per CDR3 protein comes from TCRdb applying MiXCR to the multiplex PCR reads. The table shows 200,000 to 250,000 distinct CDR3 sequences, with around 15% occurring only once. This CDR3 has 15 amino acids. CDR1 MNHEY and CDR2 SMNVEV come from the germline V gene (reference sequence). On this clonotype itself: Its ends do not fully match the called genes, so a read error is possible.

The clonotype originates from a woman aged 18-29 years with Graves' ophthalmopathy. The sequenced material came from blood. The chain joins TRBV27 to TRBJ2-3; 8 positions match TRBD2. CDR3 sequence reads: CATSDPAGVTDTQYF. The CDR3 DNA reads as TGTGCCACCAGTGATCCAGCGGGGGTGACAGATACGCAGTATTTT.